The TCR beta chain under discussion was sequenced for a study of response to subunit inactivated influenza vaccine. There are 14 residues in the CDR3. The V segment lost 0 bases and the J segment 4 bases; nucleotides outside the gene matches: 2. Per the germline V gene, CDR1 is SEHNR and CDR2 is FQNEAQ (reference sequence). TCRdb passed the RT-PCR reads through MiXCR, listing each CDR3 protein once. The data contain more than 450,000 distinct CDR3 sequences, roughly 12% of them singletons. The sequence came from a man aged 45-65 years who received an inactivated influenza vaccine. The chain is built from TRBV7-9 and TRBJ2-5; 7 bases are a match to TRBD1. Source: PBMCs from blood, taken on the day of vaccination. The CDR3 DNA reads as TGTGCCAGCAGCTTAGCCAGGGGGATAGAGACCCAGTACTTC. This codes for CASSLARGIETQYF.